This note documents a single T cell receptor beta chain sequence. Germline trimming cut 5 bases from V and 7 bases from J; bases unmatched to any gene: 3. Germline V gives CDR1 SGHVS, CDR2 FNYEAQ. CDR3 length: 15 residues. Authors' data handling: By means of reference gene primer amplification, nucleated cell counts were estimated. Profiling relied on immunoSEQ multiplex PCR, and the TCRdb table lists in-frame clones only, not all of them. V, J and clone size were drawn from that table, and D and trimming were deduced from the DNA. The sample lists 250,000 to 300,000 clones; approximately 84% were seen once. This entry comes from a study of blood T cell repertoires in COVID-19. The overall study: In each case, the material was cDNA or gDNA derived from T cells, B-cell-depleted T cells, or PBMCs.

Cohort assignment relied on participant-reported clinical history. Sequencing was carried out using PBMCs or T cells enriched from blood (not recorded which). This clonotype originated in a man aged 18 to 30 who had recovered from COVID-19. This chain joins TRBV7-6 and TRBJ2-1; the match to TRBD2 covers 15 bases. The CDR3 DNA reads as TGTGCCAGCAGCGCCGGGACTAGCGGGGGGAATGAGCAGTTCTTC. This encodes CASSAGTSGGNEQFF.